The next 14 T cell receptor beta chains were all read from a single sample in a study of T cell responses to AZD1222 COVID-19 vaccine. Assay used: immunoSEQ multiplex PCR; TCRdb lists only in-frame clones, some missing. The table includes approximately 200,000 clones, around nine tenths detected once. This specimen consisted of peripheral blood, obtained on day 0 of AZD1222 vaccination. These receptors were taken from an adult in good health.

This clone turned up a few times. This chain joins TRBV28 and TRBJ1-2; 9 nucleotides line up with TRBD1. V was pared by 2 bases and J by 7 bases, with 11 bases of the junction left unmatched. CDR3 length: 16 amino acids. The germline CDR1 and CDR2 sequences are MDHEN and SYDVKM. In DNA, the CDR3 is TGTGCCAGCAGTTTAACCCCCTACAGGGGGCGTGGTGGCTACACCTTC. It codes for CASSLTPYRGRGGYTF.

Only one count was recorded for this clone. The genes are TRBV19 and TRBJ1-5, with a possible D match to TRBD1 (5 bases). V lost 4 bases and J 6 bases, leaving 7 bases between the germline ends. CDR3 length: 12 amino acids. Germline assignment: CDR1 LNHDA and CDR2 SQIVND (reference sequence). CDR3 DNA: TGTGCCAGTAGTAGCAGGGCTCAGCCCCAGCATTTT. Translating it yields CASSSRAQPQHF.

The genes are TRBV27 and TRBJ2-6; no clear D gene. CDR1 is MNHEY and CDR2 is SMNVEV in the germline V gene (reference sequence). The V end lost 4 bases, the J end lost 0 bases, and 13 bases lay between the germline ends. The CDR3 is 17 residues long. CDR3 sequence: CASSSLSWYSGANVLTF. For the CDR3, the DNA is TGTGCCAGCAGTTCACTGTCCTGGTACTCTGGGGCCAACGTCCTGACTTTC. The full variable domain, its missing parts supplied by reference TRBV27 and TRBJ2-6, is EAQVTQNPRYLITVTGKKLTVTCSQNMNHEYMSWYRQDPGLGLRQIYYSMNVEVTDKGDVPEGYKVSRKEKRNFPLILESPSPNQTSLYFCASSSLSWYSGANVLTFGAGSRLTVL.

The table lists this clone with a few counts. The V and J genes are TRBV28 and TRBJ1-2; 9 bases match TRBD1. Trimming cost V 5 bases and J 1 base; bases outside gene matches: 11. In germline, CDR1 is MDHEN, CDR2 SYDVKM. There are 17 residues in the CDR3. The CDR3 DNA reads TGTGCCAGCAGTCCCGGGACAGGGAAGGCATATAACTATGGCTACACCTTC. It yields the protein CASSPGTGKAYNYGYTF.

The rearrangement uses TRBV5-1 and TRBJ1-5, with D hard to call. In germline, CDR1 is SGHRS, CDR2 YFSETQ. The CDR3 has 12 amino acids. Trimming cost V 4 bases and J 6 bases, with 8 bases left between them. CDR3 in amino acids: CASSEFGQPQHF. Written as DNA, the CDR3 is TGCGCCAGCAGCGAGTTTGGTCAGCCCCAGCATTTT.

V and J are TRBV7-9 and TRBJ2-5; tentatively, D is TRBD1 (5 bases). The CDR3 consists of 16 residues. The germline V and J ends were trimmed by 6 bases and 1 base, with 18 bases remaining between them. CDR1 and CDR2 from the germline V gene are SEHNR and FQNEAQ (reference sequence). CDR3 nucleotides: TGTGCCAGCAGTCCAGGGATACAGAGCTCCCAAGAGACCCAGTACTTC. This translates into CASSPGIQSSQETQYF.

As regards this clone: Additional DNA sequences in this sample encode the identical CDR3. The chain has TRBV12-3 or TRBV12-4 and TRBJ2-7; D is unresolved. The CDR3 covers 12 residues. Trimming stripped 1 base from V and 3 bases from J, with 4 bases between. In DNA, the CDR3 is TGTGCCAGCAGTTTAGTTTTCTACGAGCAGTACTTC. Encoded protein: CASSLVFYEQYF.

J is TRBJ2-5 and V is TRBV7-3; D not resolved. V lost 1 base and J lost 2, with 5 bases in between. In germline, CDR1 is SGHTA, CDR2 FQGTGA. The length of the CDR3 is 13 residues. The CDR3 loop is CASSLRGQETQYF. CDR3 coding DNA: TGTGCCAGCAGCTTAAGGGGTCAAGAGACCCAGTACTTC.

The chain combines TRBV5-4 with TRBJ1-3; D is perhaps TRBD1 (5 bases). The CDR3 extends over 14 amino acids. Germline V gene data show CDR1 as SGHNT and CDR2 as YYREEE (reference sequence). V was clipped by 3 bases and J by 0 bases, with 7 bases between them. CDR3 in amino acids: CASSSGDSGNTIYF. The CDR3 DNA follows: TGTGCCAGCAGCTCGGGGGACTCTGGAAACACCATATATTTT.

The chain has TRBV20-1 and TRBJ1-3; D is perhaps TRBD1 (6 bases). V shed 3 bases and J shed 4 bases, with 13 bases lying between them. There are 14 residues in the CDR3. Germline CDR1 reads DFQATT; CDR2 reads SNEGSKA (reference sequence). CDR3 in amino acids: CSASAQGRGNTIYF. The CDR3 nucleotides are TGCAGTGCTAGTGCACAGGGACGAGGAAACACCATATATTTT.

CDR3 amino acids: CASSVQGRDTEAFF. In DNA, the CDR3 is TGTGCCAGCAGTGTACAGGGTCGGGACACTGAAGCTTTCTTT. This rearrangement joins TRBV25-1 to TRBJ1-1; D may be TRBD1 (6 bases). With 4 bases removed from V and 3 bases from J, the gap between germline ends came to 12 bases. The germline V gene encodes CDR1 MGHDK and CDR2 SYGVNS. This CDR3 spans 14 amino acids.

The rearrangement uses TRBV4-2 and TRBJ2-3; 8 nucleotides align to TRBD1. The CDR3 runs 17 residues. Germline CDR1 reads LGHNA; CDR2 reads YNFKEQ. The V gene end was trimmed by 0 bases and the J gene end by 2 bases; junction bases not matched to a gene: 7. CDR3: CASSQDPGGSLTDTQYF. Written as DNA, the CDR3 is TGTGCCAGCAGCCAAGATCCAGGGGGCTCTCTCACAGATACGCAGTATTTT.

The V and J genes are TRBV27 and TRBJ2-1, with D unresolved. The CDR3 length is 12 residues. Deletions cut 6 bases from V and 9 bases from J, with 12 bases between. Germline lookup yields CDR1 MNHEY and CDR2 SMNVEV (reference sequence). The CDR3 reads CASRPPVGEQFF. CDR3 nucleotide sequence: TGTGCCAGCAGGCCCCCCGTGGGTGAGCAGTTCTTC.

The chain is built from TRBV5-1 and TRBJ2-7; weak D call: TRBD2 (5 bases). Germline CDR1 and CDR2: SGHRS and YFSETQ. This CDR3 region has 15 residues. V was pared by 4 bases and J by 0 bases, with 14 bases between. CDR3 sequence (DNA): TGCGCCAGCAGCCGGGATCTGGGGAGCTCCTACGAGCAGTACTTC. Amino acids: CASSRDLGSSYEQYF.